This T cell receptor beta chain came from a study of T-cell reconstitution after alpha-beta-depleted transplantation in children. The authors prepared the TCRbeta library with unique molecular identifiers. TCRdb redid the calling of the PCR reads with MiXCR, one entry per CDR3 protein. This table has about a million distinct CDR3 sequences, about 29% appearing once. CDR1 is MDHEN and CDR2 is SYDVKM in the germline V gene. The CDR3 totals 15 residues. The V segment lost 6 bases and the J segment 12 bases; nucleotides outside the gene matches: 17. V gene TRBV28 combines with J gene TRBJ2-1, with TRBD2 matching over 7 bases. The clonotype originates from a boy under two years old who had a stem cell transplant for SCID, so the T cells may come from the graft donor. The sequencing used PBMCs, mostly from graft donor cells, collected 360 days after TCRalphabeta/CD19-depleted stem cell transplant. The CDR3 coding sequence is TGTGCCAGCAGCCCCCCAGCGGGGTCCATAGGGATGCAGTTCTTC. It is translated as CASSPPAGSIGMQFF.